The 14 T cell receptor beta chains below all came from one sample that was sequenced in a study of graft-versus-host responses after intestinal transplantation. These TCRs' antigens remain unknown. Some clones are missing from TCRdb's copy, which holds only in-frame ones; the method was immunoSEQ multiplex PCR. This sample has 80,000 to 95,000 clones, with about 93% found just once. The material sequenced was unstimulated CD8+ T cells sorted from spleen or lymph node cells, taken before intestinal transplant. The receptor set was obtained from a human donor who received an intestinal transplant.

This clone was recorded only once. The gene calls are TRBV19 and TRBJ1-2; possibly TRBD1 for D (5 bases). This CDR3 is built from 14 residues. The germline gives CDR1 LNHDA, CDR2 SQIVND (reference sequence). Trimming shortened V by 5 bases and J by 6 bases, and 16 bases separated the two germline ends. The CDR3 is CASSFLGGGDGYTF. In nucleotides, the CDR3 is TGTGCCAGTAGTTTTCTTGGGGGGGGTGATGGCTACACCTTC.

The rearrangement uses TRBV10-1 and TRBJ2-7; D unclear. The germline V and J ends were trimmed by 0 bases and 0 bases, with 6 bases remaining between them. Germline CDR1 WNHNN, CDR2 SYGVQD (reference sequence). CDR3 length equals 14 residues. The CDR3 nucleotides read TGCGCCAGCAGTGAGTCAGCCAACTCCTACGAGCAGTACTTC. Amino acid sequence: CASSESANSYEQYF.

The gene calls are TRBV5-1 and TRBJ2-7, with a tentative D call TRBD1 (6 bases). Trimming took 0 bases from V and 3 from J, leaving 10 bases between them. This CDR3 region has 14 residues. Germline CDR1 and CDR2: SGHRS and YFSETQ. CDR3 amino acids: CASSLAGADYEQYF. CDR3 DNA: TGCGCCAGCAGCTTGGCAGGGGCGGACTACGAGCAGTACTTC.

The chain links TRBV13 to TRBJ2-3; possibly TRBD2 for D (7 bases). Trimming removed 5 bases at V and 2 bases at J, with 20 bases between. CDR1 and CDR2 (germline): PRHDT, FYEKMQ (reference sequence). The CDR3 is 17 amino acids. The CDR3 DNA sequence: TGTGCCAGCAGCGGCGATGTACGGGGGGCCCCCACAGATACGCAGTATTTT. This translates into CASSGDVRGAPTDTQYF.

CDR3 residues: CASTGGNEQFF. For the CDR3, the DNA is TGCGCCAGCACCGGGGGCAATGAGCAGTTCTTC. The chain recombines TRBV10-2 with TRBJ2-1, with D possibly matching TRBD2 (6 bases). The CDR3 consists of 11 residues. The V end was cut by 7 bases, the J end by 6 bases, with 7 bases between. From germline, CDR1 is WSHSY and CDR2 SAAADI.

Turning to this clone: A read error may produce the germline difference seen at one junction end. The V gene is TRBV11-3, the J gene TRBJ2-6; no clear D. Looked up from germline, CDR1 is SGHNT and CDR2 is YENEEA. This CDR3 is 19 amino acids long. CDR3 sequence reads: CASNLVLSPQVSGANVLTF. DNA for the CDR3: TGTGCCAGCAACTTAGTTCTGAGTCCTCAGGTCTCCGGGGCCAACGTCCTGACTTTC.

The V call is TRBV4-3, the J call TRBJ1-1; D uncertain. The CDR3 sequence is 15 residues long. V was cut by 1 base and J by 4 bases, with 13 bases left in between. Per germline, CDR1 LGHNA and CDR2 YSLEER. CDR3 sequence (DNA): TGCGCCAGCAGCCAAGGATCTGCGGTGGGCACTGAAGCTTTCTTT. It translates to CASSQGSAVGTEAFF.

This chain joins TRBV6-5 and TRBJ2-7, with 7 bases that match TRBD2. The CDR3 covers 15 residues. The germline V gene encodes CDR1 MNHEY and CDR2 SVGAGI. With V trimmed by 6 bases and J by 3 bases, 11 bases remained unmatched. The CDR3 loop is CASSHRQRGFYEQYF. The CDR3 nucleotides read TGTGCCAGCAGCCACAGGCAGCGGGGATTCTACGAGCAGTACTTC.

This rearrangement joins TRBV27 to TRBJ2-7; 7 nucleotides align to TRBD2. The CDR3 is 15 residues long. Per the germline V gene, CDR1 is MNHEY and CDR2 is SMNVEV (reference sequence). Losses at the gene ends were 0 bases for V and 4 bases for J; bases not matched to a gene: 6. The CDR3 region is CASSLSDGGTYEQYF. The CDR3 region has the DNA TGTGCCAGCAGTTTATCCGACGGGGGGACTTACGAGCAGTACTTC.

V gene TRBV7-2 combines with J gene TRBJ2-3; D gene unclear. This CDR3 spans 14 amino acids. The germline V gene encodes CDR1 SGHTA and CDR2 FQGNSA. V lost 1 base and J lost 1, with 6 bases in between. The CDR3 spells CASSLDSGTDTQYF. In nucleotides, the CDR3 is TGTGCCAGCAGCTTAGACTCGGGCACAGATACGCAGTATTTT.

The chain carries TRBV7-9 and TRBJ2-7; 7 nucleotides line up with TRBD1. The CDR3 is 15 amino acids. Per germline, CDR1 SEHNR and CDR2 FQNEAQ (reference sequence). V was pared by 5 bases and J by 4 bases, with 11 bases of the junction left unmatched. The CDR3 nucleotides are TGTGCCAGCAGCAAAGACCGGGACAGACTATACGAGCAGTACTTC. Protein: CASSKDRDRLYEQYF.

For this clone: Other DNA sequences from this sample encode an identical CDR3 as well. The V gene is TRBV19, the J gene TRBJ2-7; tentatively, D is TRBD1 (5 bases). Germline assignment: CDR1 LNHDA and CDR2 SQIVND (reference sequence). Trimming removed 2 bases at V and 2 bases at J, with 7 bases between. This CDR3 contains 13 residues. CDR3 DNA sequence: TGTGCCAGTAGTATACAGGGCACCTACGAGCAGTACTTC. It translates to CASSIQGTYEQYF.

A remark on this clone: This specimen includes other DNA sequences encoding the same CDR3. The chain carries TRBV27 and TRBJ2-7; weak D call: TRBD1 (5 bases). Germline V gene lookup returns CDR1 MNHEY and CDR2 SMNVEV (reference sequence). CDR3 length equals 14 residues. V lost 3 bases to trimming and J lost 4 bases, with 13 bases between them. CDR3 in amino acids: CASSFREDGYEQYF. The CDR3 DNA reads TGTGCCAGCAGTTTCAGGGAAGATGGGTACGAGCAGTACTTC.

The chain links TRBV14 to TRBJ1-3; TRBD1 matches 9 bases. Germline loops: CDR1 SGHDN, CDR2 FVKESK. Germline trimming cut 7 bases from V and 2 bases from J; bases unmatched to any gene: 9. CDR3 length: 16 residues. The CDR3 region is CASTAGTGYPGNTIYF. The CDR3 DNA reads TGTGCCAGCACAGCCGGGACAGGGTATCCTGGAAACACCATATATTTT. Together with reference TRBV14 and TRBJ1-3, the CDR3 gives the full variable domain: EAGVTQFPSHSVIEKGQTVTLRCDPISGHDNLYWYRRVMGKEIKFLLHFVKESKQDESGMPNNRFLAERTGGTYSTLKVQPAELEDSGVYFCASTAGTGYPGNTIYFGEGSWLTVV.